The 25 T cell receptor beta chains presented below share a single source sample, sequenced in a study of HIV-infected patients and healthy controls. About 500 ng RNA was reverse transcribed with alpha and beta constant-region primers. Each of the alpha and beta chains got its own library through chain-specific third strand synthesis with indices. One entry per CDR3 protein, called by TCRdb with MiXCR from the 5' RACE reads. In the table there are 10,000 or so distinct CDR3 sequences, about 5.2% of which are singletons. No cell fractionation was done, so the repertoire covers all unsorted peripheral blood T cells. The material sequenced was blood, taken before antiretroviral therapy. The receptors shown here come from an adult with HIV infection.

This clonotype showed up just a few times. This chain joins TRBV6-2 or TRBV6-3 and TRBJ2-3, with D maybe TRBD2 (7 bases). The germline gives CDR1 MNHEY, CDR2 SVGEGT. The CDR3 totals 18 residues. Trimming stripped 0 bases from V and 0 bases from J, with 16 bases between. As DNA, the CDR3 is TGTGCCAGCAGTTACTCGGGGGGGACAACTTATAGCACAGATACGCAGTATTTT. This encodes CASSYSGGTTYSTDTQYF.

This clonotype is judged medium-sized (0.01 to 0.1%). This chain uses TRBV20-1 with TRBJ1-4; no clear D. Germline CDR1 reads DFQATT; CDR2 reads SNEGSKA (reference sequence). The length of the CDR3 is 15 residues. Trimming took off 0 bases at V and 3 bases at J, with 11 bases between the two ends. CDR3 in DNA: TGCAGTGCTAGAGACCACTTAGTGGCTAATGAAAAACTGTTTTTT. As protein: CSARDHLVANEKLFF.

This clonotype came up many times. V gene TRBV28 combines with J gene TRBJ2-3; 7 positions agree with TRBD1. The V gene's germline CDR1 is MDHEN and CDR2 SYDVKM. The ends lost 4 bases at V and 4 bases at J; junction bases unmatched: 8. The CDR3 covers 15 residues. CDR3 protein: CASSSTGDGADTQYF. For the CDR3, the DNA is TGTGCCAGCAGTTCCACAGGGGATGGGGCAGATACGCAGTATTTT.

This clonotype came up many times. The V call is TRBV5-1, the J call TRBJ2-7; tentative D call: TRBD2 (6 bases). Germline V gene sequence: CDR1 SGHRS, CDR2 YFSETQ. The CDR3 is 13 amino acids. V was cut by 5 bases and J by 2 bases, with 11 bases left in between. Here the CDR3 reads CASSPGLAYEQYF. The CDR3 nucleotides read TGCGCCAGCAGTCCGGGACTGGCCTACGAGCAGTACTTC.

This clonotype was seen ten or more times. The chain links TRBV7-2 to TRBJ2-1; TRBD2 agrees at 10 bases. This CDR3 has 16 residues. From germline, CDR1 is SGHTA and CDR2 FQGNSA. Trimming cost V 5 bases and J 8 bases; bases outside gene matches: 12. The CDR3 sequence is CASSETASGRSDEQFF. In DNA form, the CDR3 reads TGTGCCAGCAGCGAAACAGCTAGCGGGAGAAGTGATGAGCAGTTCTTC.

The chain recombines TRBV7-9 with TRBJ2-7, with a weak D call TRBD1 (6 bases). Trimming shortened V by 5 bases and J by 5 bases, and 22 bases separated the two germline ends. CDR3 length equals 16 residues. Per the germline V gene, CDR1 is SEHNR and CDR2 is FQNEAQ (reference sequence). Here the CDR3 reads CASSRFGEGVRDEQYF. CDR3 coding DNA: TGTGCCAGCAGCCGATTCGGAGAGGGGGTAAGAGACGAGCAGTACTTC.

This clonotype was seen repeatedly, ten times or more. V gene TRBV10-3 combines with J gene TRBJ2-5; 9 positions agree with TRBD1. Germline V gene data show CDR1 as ENHRY and CDR2 as SYGVKD. V gave up 7 bases and J gave up 3 bases; unmatched junction bases: 12. The CDR3 length is 16 residues. This chain's CDR3 is CAIKGGRTGEEETQYF. CDR3 DNA sequence: TGTGCCATCAAAGGGGGTCGGACAGGGGAGGAAGAGACCCAGTACTTC.

There are many counts of this clonotype. The chain has TRBV19 and TRBJ1-1; perhaps TRBD1 as D (5 bases). The germline V gene has CDR1 LNHDA and CDR2 SQIVND (reference sequence). Trimming pared 9 bases from V and 1 base from J, leaving 15 bases between. The CDR3 has 14 residues. This CDR3 is CASVSLTGNTEAFF. Written as DNA, the CDR3 is TGTGCCAGCGTAAGCCTTACAGGGAACACTGAAGCTTTCTTT. The variable domain in full, completed from reference TRBV19 and TRBJ1-1, reads DGGITQSPKYLFRKEGQNVTLSCEQNLNHDAMYWYRQDPGQGLRLIYYSQIVNDFQKGDIAEGYSVSREKKESFPLTVTSAQKNPTAFYLCASVSLTGNTEAFFGQGTRLTVV.

In this sample, this clonotype turned up many times. This chain links TRBV28 with TRBJ1-1, with a tentative D call TRBD1 (5 bases). CDR3 length: 14 amino acids. The ends were cut back, 5 bases at V and 5 bases at J, with 15 bases in the middle. CDR1 and CDR2 from the germline V gene are MDHEN and SYDVKM. DNA of the CDR3: TGTGCCAGCAGTCTGGGGCAGGGAGTGACTGAAGCTTTCTTT. Its translation: CASSLGQGVTEAFF. Complete variable domain (other parts from reference TRBV28 and TRBJ1-1): DVKVTQSSRYLVKRTGEKVFLECVQDMDHENMFWYRQDPGLGLRLIYFSYDVKMKEKGDIPEGYSVSREKKERFSLILESASTNQTSMYLCASSLGQGVTEAFFGQGTRLTVV.

This clonotype has a count of ten or more. The chain is built from TRBV13 and TRBJ1-1; a possible D gene is TRBD1 (5 bases). Germline lookup yields CDR1 PRHDT and CDR2 FYEKMQ (reference sequence). The V and J ends lost 3 bases and 0 bases respectively, with 11 bases between them. The CDR3 length is 15 residues. In DNA form, the CDR3 reads TGTGCCAGCAGCTTGGAGACAGAAATGAACACTGAAGCTTTCTTT. This gives the protein CASSLETEMNTEAFF. The whole variable domain, remainder taken from reference TRBV13 and TRBJ1-1, is AAGVIQSPRHLIKEKRETATLKCYPIPRHDTVYWYQQGPGQDPQFLISFYEKMQSDKGSIPDRFSAQQFSDYHSELNMSSLELGDSALYFCASSLETEMNTEAFFGQGTRLTVV.

This clonotype was seen ten or more times. This chain joins TRBV6-5 and TRBJ2-7; perhaps TRBD1 as D (6 bases). In germline, CDR1 is MNHEY, CDR2 SVGAGI. Trimming pared 4 bases from V and 6 bases from J, leaving 13 bases between. The CDR3 is 13 amino acids. The CDR3 here is CASSLYTGSEQYF. For the CDR3, the DNA is TGTGCCAGCAGTTTATACACAGGGTCCGAGCAGTACTTC.

By proportion, this clonotype is medium-sized (0.01 to 0.1%). The chain combines TRBV7-9 with TRBJ2-1; D gene unclear. Trimming removed 5 bases from V and 5 bases from J, with 10 bases in between. CDR1 is SEHNR and CDR2 is FQNEAQ in the germline V gene (reference sequence). This CDR3 comprises 13 residues. The CDR3 coding sequence is TGTGCCAGCAGCCCGCCCTTACACAATGAGCAGTTCTTC. It translates to CASSPPLHNEQFF. Full variable domain (rest looked up from reference TRBV7-9 and TRBJ2-1): DTGVSQNPRHKITKRGQNVTFRCDPISEHNRLYWYRQTLGQGPEFLTYFQNEAQLEKSRLLSDRFSAERPKGSFSTLEIQRTEQGDSAMYLCASSPPLHNEQFFGPGTRLTVL.

This clonotype was counted ten times or more. V and J are TRBV6-2 or TRBV6-3 and TRBJ2-1, with TRBD2 matching over 15 bases. J was trimmed by 7 bases and V by 4 bases; bases with no gene match: 8. The CDR3 is 17 residues long. Germline V gene data show CDR1 as MNHEY and CDR2 as SVGEGT. The CDR3 protein is CASSSHRTSGGVNEQFF. The CDR3 nucleotides are TGTGCCAGCAGTTCTCACCGGACTAGCGGGGGGGTAAATGAGCAGTTCTTC.

At least ten counts were recorded for this clonotype. The chain has TRBV12-3 or TRBV12-4 and TRBJ2-1, with D possibly TRBD1 on 6 matching bases. Trimming stripped 7 bases from V and 9 bases from J, with 19 bases between. The CDR3 sequence is 14 residues long. The CDR3 DNA is TGTGCCAGCAATCTTTTGGGGGCGCGTGGTGAGCAGTTCTTC. Encoded protein: CASNLLGARGEQFF.

This clonotype was seen many times. This chain joins TRBV12-3 or TRBV12-4 and TRBJ2-2, with D perhaps matching TRBD2 (6 bases). V lost 7 bases and J 2 bases, leaving 8 bases between the germline ends. This CDR3 has 13 amino acids. CDR3 sequence reads: CASKEGNTGELFF. DNA for the CDR3: TGTGCCAGCAAGGAGGGAAACACCGGGGAGCTGTTTTTT.

This clonotype has at least ten counts. The chain is built from TRBV28 and TRBJ1-1, with D uncertain. Per germline, CDR1 MDHEN and CDR2 SYDVKM. There are 14 residues in the CDR3. The ends were cut back, 3 bases at V and 1 base at J, with 9 bases in the middle. CDR3 amino acids: CASSFRRGNTEAFF. CDR3 sequence (DNA): TGTGCCAGCAGTTTTCGGAGAGGGAACACTGAAGCTTTCTTT.

This clonotype came up many times. This chain links TRBV11-3 with TRBJ2-2; 11 bases match TRBD1. Trimming took 5 bases from V and 5 from J; bases not matched to a gene: 4. This CDR3 spans 15 amino acids. The germline CDR1 and CDR2 sequences are SGHNT and YENEEA. CDR3 sequence: CASSQGQGATGELFF. The CDR3 bases are TGTGCCAGCAGCCAAGGACAGGGGGCGACCGGGGAGCTGTTTTTT.

This clonotype was recorded many times. The V and J genes are TRBV29-1 and TRBJ2-1, with D maybe TRBD1 (5 bases). CDR1 and CDR2 from the germline V gene are SQVTM and ANQGSEA. This CDR3 comprises 12 residues. Trimming pared 4 bases from V and 6 bases from J, leaving 10 bases between. In DNA form, the CDR3 reads TGCAGCGTTGTCCTTGGGGCCAATGAGCAGTTCTTC. It codes for CSVVLGANEQFF.

By its share, this clonotype is medium-sized. This sequence joins TRBV12-3 or TRBV12-4 and TRBJ1-2; tentatively, D is TRBD1 (5 bases). V lost 3 bases and J lost 5, with 13 bases in between. The CDR3 is 14 residues long. CDR3 coding DNA: TGTGCCAGCAGTTTTAATCTGGGGGAGTATGGCTACACCTTC. This translates into CASSFNLGEYGYTF.

This clonotype was seen at least ten times. The gene calls are TRBV7-9 and TRBJ2-3, with D hard to call. The germline V gene encodes CDR1 SEHNR and CDR2 FQNEAQ (reference sequence). The CDR3 has 15 residues. V was pared by 3 bases and J by 2 bases, with 12 bases between. The CDR3 bases are TGTGCCAGCAGCTTGGGTCACAGCGACACAGATACGCAGTATTTT. Protein: CASSLGHSDTDTQYF.

V usage is TRBV28 and J usage is TRBJ2-7, with TRBD1 identical over 7 bases. The length of the CDR3 is 15 residues. The germline CDR1 and CDR2 sequences are MDHEN and SYDVKM. J lost 3 bases, V lost 2 bases, and 7 bases had no gene match. The CDR3 region has the DNA TGTGCCAGCAGTTTACTCAGACAGGGCAACTACGAGCAGTACTTC. Amino acids: CASSLLRQGNYEQYF.

This clonotype was observed at least ten times. In nucleotides, the CDR3 is TGTGCCAGCAGCTTAGTACTTGGTCAGCGGGGGTACCAAGAGACCCAGTACTTC. Its protein product is CASSLVLGQRGYQETQYF. The chain joins TRBV7-2 to TRBJ2-5, with 8 bases lining up with TRBD2. The V gene end was trimmed by 1 base and the J gene end by 0 bases; junction bases not matched to a gene: 10. This CDR3 region has 18 residues. Germline V gene lookup returns CDR1 SGHTA and CDR2 FQGNSA. Using reference TRBV7-2 and TRBJ2-5 for the parts outside the CDR3, the full variable domain is GAGVSQSPSNKVTEKGKDVELRCDPISGHTALYWYRQSLGQGLEFLIYFQGNSAPDKSGLPSDRFSAERTGGSVSTLTIQRTQQEDSAVYLCASSLVLGQRGYQETQYFGPGTRLLVL.

This clonotype was detected many times. V and J are TRBV5-1 and TRBJ2-1, with D unresolved. CDR3 length: 15 amino acids. Per germline, CDR1 SGHRS and CDR2 YFSETQ. Trimming removed 0 bases at V and 0 bases at J, with 7 bases between. The CDR3 reads CASSLGHPSYNEQFF. The CDR3 nucleotides read TGCGCCAGCAGCTTGGGACACCCCTCCTACAATGAGCAGTTCTTC. The full variable domain, its missing parts supplied by reference TRBV5-1 and TRBJ2-1, is KAGVTQTPRYLIKTRGQQVTLSCSPISGHRSVSWYQQTPGQGLQFLFEYFSETQRNKGNFPGRFSGRQFSNSRSEMNVSTLELGDSALYLCASSLGHPSYNEQFFGPGTRLTVL.

Judged by abundance, this clonotype is medium-sized (0.01 to 0.1%). The V call is TRBV2, the J call TRBJ2-5, with D uncertain. The V end lost 7 bases, the J end lost 3 bases, and 12 bases lay between the germline ends. Germline loops: CDR1 SNHLY, CDR2 FYNNEI. The CDR3 is 13 amino acids. The DNA for the CDR3 is TGTGCCAGCAAATTACCTGAGAAAGAGACCCAGTACTTC. It is translated as CASKLPEKETQYF. Combining the CDR3 with reference TRBV2 and TRBJ2-5 gives the whole variable domain EPEVTQTPSHQVTQMGQEVILRCVPISNHLYFYWYRQILGQKVEFLVSFYNNEISEKSEIFDDQFSVERPDGSNFTLKIRSTKLEDSAMYFCASKLPEKETQYFGPGTRLLVL.

This clonotype has ten or more counts. This rearrangement joins TRBV29-1 to TRBJ2-3; D not certain. Germline-derived CDR1 and CDR2 are SQVTM and ANQGSEA. Trimming took 7 bases from V and 2 from J, leaving 16 bases between them. This CDR3 contains 14 residues. As DNA, the CDR3 is TGCAGCGCCCCACTCGGGTTCAACACAGATACGCAGTATTTT. This codes for CSAPLGFNTDTQYF.